The TCR beta chain described here comes from a study of Graves' ophthalmopathy and Graves' hyperthyroidism. RNA transcripts served as template for amplifying TCR beta CDR3 sequences. An opening RT-PCR round employed HTBI primers and preceded a second-round multiplex PCR. TCRdb used MiXCR to reprocess the multiplex PCR reads, holding one entry per CDR3 protein. Here the sample spans approximately 540,000 distinct CDR3 sequences, roughly 39% being singletons. Study results and limitations: The study's model predicted ophthalmopathy progression at about 68% sensitivity and about 78% specificity.

As for this clonotype: Antigen: not known.

CDR3 length equals 13 residues. CDR1 SNHLY and CDR2 FYNNEI come from the germline V gene. The chain is built from TRBV2 and TRBJ2-5; the D is unclear. The DNA end lines up better with TRBJ2-1; the J call may be wrong. The clonotype originates from an adult man with Graves' hyperthyroidism. What was sequenced was peripheral blood or thyroid tissue (not recorded which). CDR3 sequence: CASNEDTYNEQFF. As DNA, the CDR3 is TGTGCCAGTAACGAAGACACGTACAATGAGCAGTTCTTC.